This entry describes one TCR beta chain. The junction shows a germline mismatch at one end, possibly a read error. The CDR3 contains 14 residues. Germline CDR1 is SGHAT and CDR2 is FQNNGV. A constant-region primer primed TCR beta cDNA synthesis from 500 to 550 ng of total RNA. ARM-PCR was slightly modified, and three nested multiplex PCR rounds with it gave rise to the TCR beta libraries. TRBV1-TRBV30 forward and Cbeta reverse primers drove the first two roughly 10-cycle rounds. A single record per CDR3 protein comes from TCRdb applying MiXCR to the multiplex PCR reads. The data show around 100,000 distinct CDR3 sequences, around 63% seen once. The source of the sample is a study of tumor-infiltrating lymphocytes in primary liver carcinoma. Co-extraction of RNA and DNA was performed on about 18-33 mg of unsorted bulk tissue.

The sequence was collected from a woman in her sixties with primary liver carcinoma and hepatitis B virus infection. Sequencing was carried out using liver tumor tissue from sampling region 5. Subset indicated: tumor region T5, tumor centre. The chain combines TRBV11-2 with TRBJ2-7; TRBD2 is a possible D gene (10 bases). The CDR3, as DNA: TGTGCCAGTAGCTTACTAGCGGGACAGGGCTGGCGGTACTTC. This encodes CASSLLAGQGWRYF.